This T cell receptor beta chain was obtained from a study of shared clonotypes between healthy human individuals. Method: immunoSEQ multiplex PCR; TCRdb's copy keeps in-frame clones and lacks some. The sample contains about 330,000 clones, 74% of which appear only once. Researchers partitioned CD4+ cells into CD45RA+ naive and CD45RA-negative memory subsets. V trimming: 4 bases; J trimming: 7 bases; junction bases outside the gene matches: 10. This CDR3 comprises 17 residues. Looked up from germline, CDR1 is SGHRS and CDR2 is YFSETQ. The chain links TRBV5-1 to TRBJ2-2; TRBD2 agrees at 13 bases. This clonotype was obtained from a young man in good health. Sequencing used memory CD4+ T cells sorted from blood. The subset is: CD45RA-negative fraction. In nucleotides, the CDR3 is TGCGCCAGCAGCAGCCGCGGACTAGCGGGAGTCGGCGGGGAGCTGTTTTTT. It specifies CASSSRGLAGVGGELFF.